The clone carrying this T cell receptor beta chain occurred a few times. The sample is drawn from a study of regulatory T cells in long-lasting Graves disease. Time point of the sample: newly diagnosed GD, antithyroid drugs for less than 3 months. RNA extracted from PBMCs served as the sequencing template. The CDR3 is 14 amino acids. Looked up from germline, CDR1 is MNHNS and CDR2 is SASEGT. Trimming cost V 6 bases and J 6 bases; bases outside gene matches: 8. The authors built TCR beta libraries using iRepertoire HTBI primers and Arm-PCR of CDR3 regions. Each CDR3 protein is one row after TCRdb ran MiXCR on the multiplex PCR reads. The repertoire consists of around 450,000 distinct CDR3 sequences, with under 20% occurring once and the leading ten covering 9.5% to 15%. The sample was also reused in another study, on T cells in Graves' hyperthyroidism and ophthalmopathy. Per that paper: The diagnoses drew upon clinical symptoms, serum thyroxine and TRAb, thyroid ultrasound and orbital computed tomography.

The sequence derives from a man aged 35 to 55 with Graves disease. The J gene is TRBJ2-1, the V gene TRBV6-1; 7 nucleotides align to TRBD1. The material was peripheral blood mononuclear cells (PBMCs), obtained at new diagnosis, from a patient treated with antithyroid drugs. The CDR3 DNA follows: TGTGCCAGCAGGGCGACAGGGAACGGCAATGAGCAGTTCTTC. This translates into CASRATGNGNEQFF.